This entry lists 27 T cell receptor beta chains sequenced from one sample in a study of Graves' ophthalmopathy and Graves' hyperthyroidism. As the template, RNA transcripts were used to amplify TCR beta CDR3 regions. The library came from an HTBI-primed first-round RT-PCR and a second-round multiplex PCR. From the multiplex PCR reads, TCRdb called clonotypes with MiXCR, one entry per CDR3 protein. The table lists around 520,000 distinct CDR3 sequences, just under 40% of them singletons, with over 3.5% in the top ten. Material: peripheral blood or thyroid tissue (not recorded which). These receptors originate from an adult man with Graves' hyperthyroidism.

This clonotype was picked up a small number of times. The J gene is TRBJ2-3, the V gene TRBV20-1, with 10 bases fitting TRBD2. The CDR3 has 19 residues. V was clipped by 0 bases and J by 0 bases; unmatched bases: 12. Per the germline V gene, CDR1 is DFQATT and CDR2 is SNEGSKA (reference sequence). This CDR3 is CSARDNARLAGESTDTQYF. CDR3 coding DNA: TGCAGTGCTAGAGATAATGCGCGGCTAGCGGGGGAAAGCACAGATACGCAGTATTTT.

This rearrangement joins TRBV28 to TRBJ2-7, with D perhaps TRBD1 (6 bases). This CDR3 spans 14 amino acids. Germline loops: CDR1 MDHEN, CDR2 SYDVKM. Trimming took 2 bases from V and 3 from J, leaving 11 bases between them. CDR3 DNA sequence: TGTGCCAGCAGTTTAACGGTACAGGGCTACGAGCAGTACTTC. Its protein is CASSLTVQGYEQYF. The full variable domain, its missing parts supplied by reference TRBV28 and TRBJ2-7, is DVKVTQSSRYLVKRTGEKVFLECVQDMDHENMFWYRQDPGLGLRLIYFSYDVKMKEKGDIPEGYSVSREKKERFSLILESASTNQTSMYLCASSLTVQGYEQYFGPGTRLTVT.

This clonotype has just a few counts. This chain links TRBV24-1 with TRBJ2-5; 10 bases align to TRBD2. There are 17 residues in the CDR3. J gave up 5 bases and V 0 bases, and 8 bases lay outside the gene matches. The germline gives CDR1 KGHDR, CDR2 SFDVKD. The CDR3: CATSDLSASGSMETQYF. The CDR3 nucleotides read TGTGCCACCAGTGATTTGTCGGCTAGCGGGAGCATGGAGACCCAGTACTTC.

Of note for this clonotype: A much larger clone lies a single base off, so this may be a read error. J is TRBJ2-7 and V is TRBV10-3, with 10 nucleotides matching TRBD2. CDR1 and CDR2 from the germline V gene are ENHRY and SYGVKD. V shed 10 bases, J shed 4 bases, and the junction held 13 bases outside the gene matches. CDR3 size: 15 residues. The CDR3 DNA is TGTGCCAGCAGAGTCACTAGCGGGGACCTATACGAGCAGTACTTC. Amino acid sequence: CASRVTSGDLYEQYF.

To note about this clonotype: This clone may be a read error of a much larger clone one base away. The chain uses TRBV10-3 and TRBJ1-2; D is uncertain. V was cut by 5 bases and J by 4 bases, with 17 bases left in between. From germline, CDR1 is ENHRY and CDR2 SYGVKD. The CDR3 is 15 amino acids. CDR3 DNA sequence: TGTGCCATCAGTTACTCGTTGGATCAGACCTATGGCTACACCTTC. Protein: CAISYSLDQTYGYTF.

CDR3 bases: TGCAGCGCCACAATCCACGGGGAAGCTTTCTTT. Protein: CSATIHGEAFF. The V gene is TRBV29-1, the J gene TRBJ1-1; D is unresolved. This CDR3 is 11 amino acids long. Trimming took off 7 bases at V and 8 bases at J, with 14 bases between the two ends. Germline V gives CDR1 SQVTM, CDR2 ANQGSEA.

The rearrangement links TRBV11-1 to TRBJ1-6, with D perhaps TRBD1 (5 bases). Germline V gives CDR1 SGHAT, CDR2 FQDESV (reference sequence). The ends were cut back, 1 base at V and 7 bases at J, with 14 bases in the middle. CDR3 size: 16 residues. CDR3 sequence: CASSLVGQGGNSPLHF. CDR3 DNA: TGTGCCAGCAGCTTAGTTGGGCAGGGAGGAAATTCACCCCTCCACTTT.

The CDR3 coding sequence is TGCGCCAGCAGCCAAGGACAGTTCGGGGCTGAAGCTTTCTTT. Residues: CASSQGQFGAEAFF. This chain joins TRBV5-1 and TRBJ1-1; D may be TRBD1 (6 bases). V gave up 4 bases and J gave up 6 bases, with 16 bases separating them. Germline CDR1 and CDR2: SGHRS and YFSETQ. There are 14 residues in the CDR3.

V and J are TRBV7-8 and TRBJ2-7; D is unclear. The CDR3 totals 12 residues. Germline assignment: CDR1 SGHVS and CDR2 FQNEAQ. The ends were cut back, 4 bases at V and 10 bases at J, with 14 bases in the middle. CDR3 residues: CASSSDRGDQYF. Written as DNA, the CDR3 is TGTGCCAGCAGCTCGGACCGTGGGGATCAGTACTTC.

On this clonotype itself: It is unclear where the CDR3 begins or ends on the DNA, so no DNA is shown, and the CDR3 is as TCRdb lists it. V and J are TRBV7-9 and TRBJ1-4; the table's D gene call, TRBD1, was not cross checked with the DNA. Germline values: CDR1 SEHNR, CDR2 FQNEAQ (reference sequence). A total of 16 residues make up the CDR3, ends included. CDR3 residues: CASSYMAGRLMKNCFF.

The V call is TRBV7-3, the J call TRBJ1-6; TRBD1 is a possible D gene (6 bases). In germline, CDR1 is SGHTA, CDR2 FQGTGA. V lost 5 bases, J lost 7 bases, and 21 bases lay in between. The CDR3 runs to 17 residues. The CDR3 region has the DNA TGTGCCAGCAGCCCGGGACTAGCGGGGGCAGAAAATTCACCCCTCCACTTT. Translating it yields CASSPGLAGAENSPLHF.

This chain connects TRBV12-5 to TRBJ1-1, with no clear D. This CDR3 has 13 residues. Trimming cost V 3 bases and J 0 bases, with 5 bases left between them. CDR1 and CDR2 (germline): LGHNT, FRNRAP. The chain's CDR3 is CASGFFVNTEAFF. Written as DNA, the CDR3 is TGTGCTAGTGGTTTCTTTGTGAACACTGAAGCTTTCTTT. The variable domain in full, completed from reference TRBV12-5 and TRBJ1-1, reads DARVTQTPRHKVTEMGQEVTMRCQPILGHNTVFWYRQTMMQGLELLAYFRNRAPLDDSGMPKDRFSAEMPDATLATLKIQPSEPRDSAVYFCASGFFVNTEAFFGQGTRLTVV.

In this sample, this clonotype turned up once. The chain uses TRBV5-6 and TRBJ1-4; D perhaps matches TRBD1 (5 bases). Germline V gene sequence: CDR1 SGHDT, CDR2 YYEEEE. The CDR3 covers 15 residues. V was clipped by 4 bases and J by 5 bases, with 15 bases between them. The CDR3 region has the DNA TGTGCCAGCAGCCCCCGGGACGGATACAATGAAAAACTGTTTTTT. It translates to CASSPRDGYNEKLFF.

This clonotype showed up many times. The chain combines TRBV29-1 with TRBJ1-5, with D perhaps matching TRBD1 (5 bases). The germline CDR1 and CDR2 sequences are SQVTM and ANQGSEA. V was shortened by 0 bases and J by 7 bases, with 10 bases between the two germline ends. The CDR3 consists of 13 residues. The CDR3, as DNA: TGCAGCGTTGAAGATCAGGGCCGACAGCCCCAGCATTTT. Translating gives CSVEDQGRQPQHF.

The genes are TRBV19 and TRBJ2-2; 8 bases agree with TRBD2. Trimming cost V 5 bases and J 5 bases; bases outside gene matches: 7. This CDR3 is 15 amino acids long. Germline V CDR1 and CDR2: LNHDA, SQIVND (reference sequence). In nucleotides, the CDR3 is TGTGCCAGTAGTTCCCAGCGGGAGATGACCGGGGAGCTGTTTTTT. Protein sequence: CASSSQREMTGELFF.

This clonotype was detected only a few times. A read error may produce the germline difference seen at one junction end. V usage is TRBV10-3 and J usage is TRBJ1-5; D unresolved. CDR1 is ENHRY and CDR2 is SYGVKD in the germline V gene. The CDR3 extends over 17 amino acids. CDR3 sequence: CASSYYPGLVSNQPQHF. The DNA of the CDR3 is TGTGCCAGCAGTTACTACCCGGGGTTGGTTAGCAATCAGCCCCAGCATTTT.

A note on this clonotype: A much larger clone lies one base from this, so it may be a read error. This chain joins TRBV7-9 and TRBJ2-5; 13 positions match TRBD2. This CDR3 spans 16 amino acids. Germline V CDR1 and CDR2: SEHNR, FQNEAQ (reference sequence). The junction had 6 bases not matched to a gene; V was cut back by 3 bases and J by 5 bases. The CDR3 is CASSFSTSGGTETQYF. CDR3 nucleotide sequence: TGTGCCAGCAGCTTTTCGACTAGCGGGGGGACGGAGACCCAGTACTTC.

Of note for this clonotype: A read error may produce the germline difference seen at one junction end. The chain has TRBV19 and TRBJ2-5; 8 bases are a match to TRBD1. This CDR3 has 14 residues. Germline V gives CDR1 LNHDA, CDR2 SQIVND (reference sequence). CDR3 bases: TGTGCCAGTAGCAGAGGACAGGGCCAAGAGACCCGGTACTTC. It encodes CASSRGQGQETRYF. Full variable domain (rest looked up from reference TRBV19 and TRBJ2-5): DGGITQSPKYLFRKEGQNVTLSCEQNLNHDAMYWYRQDPGQGLRLIYYSQIVNDFQKGDIAEGYSVSREKKESFPLTVTSAQKNPTAFYLCASSRGQGQETRYFGPGTRLLVL.

The table lists this clonotype with many counts. The gene calls are TRBV6-5 and TRBJ1-5; D is possibly TRBD1 (6 bases). This CDR3 is 15 amino acids long. Per the germline V gene, CDR1 is MNHEY and CDR2 is SVGAGI. V was shortened by 5 bases and J by 6 bases, with 17 bases between the two germline ends. The CDR3 here is CASSEWGGASQPQHF. CDR3 DNA sequence: TGTGCCAGCAGTGAATGGGGGGGGGCGAGTCAGCCCCAGCATTTT.

There are a few counts of this clonotype. CDR3 region: CASSQLMGWAETQYF. The CDR3 DNA sequence: TGTGCCAGCAGCCAATTAATGGGTTGGGCCGAGACCCAGTACTTC. The chain is built from TRBV14 and TRBJ2-5; D is uncertain. CDR3 length equals 15 residues. In germline, CDR1 is SGHDN, CDR2 FVKESK. The V and J ends lost 2 bases and 5 bases respectively, with 15 bases between them.

This rearrangement joins TRBV19 to TRBJ2-7, with D perhaps TRBD1 (5 bases). The CDR3 totals 15 residues. Germline V CDR1 and CDR2: LNHDA, SQIVND (reference sequence). V was shortened by 1 base and J by 2 bases, with 12 bases between the two germline ends. CDR3 sequence reads: CASSIVSGKAYEQYF. CDR3 nucleotide sequence: TGTGCCAGTAGTATAGTCTCAGGGAAGGCCTACGAGCAGTACTTC. Drawing the rest from reference TRBV19 and TRBJ2-7, the complete variable domain is DGGITQSPKYLFRKEGQNVTLSCEQNLNHDAMYWYRQDPGQGLRLIYYSQIVNDFQKGDIAEGYSVSREKKESFPLTVTSAQKNPTAFYLCASSIVSGKAYEQYFGPGTRLTVT.

This chain links TRBV29-1 with TRBJ1-2; 9 bases line up with TRBD1. The V segment lost 6 bases and the J segment 12 bases; nucleotides outside the gene matches: 11. Germline lookup yields CDR1 SQVTM and CDR2 ANQGSEA. CDR3 length: 12 residues. The CDR3 sequence is CSVTTGGPGNTF. In nucleotides, the CDR3 is TGCAGCGTAACTACAGGGGGCCCTGGAAACACCTTC.

As for this clonotype: Possible read error: a much larger clone is one base away. The chain couples TRBV7-2 to TRBJ1-4; tentatively, D is TRBD1 (6 bases). CDR3 length: 17 residues. Germline V lookup: CDR1 SGHTA, CDR2 FQGNSA. V was cut by 4 bases and J by 4 bases, with 19 bases left in between. CDR3 region: CASSSRDKGVYNEKLFF. Here the CDR3 DNA reads TGTGCCAGCAGCTCACGGGACAAGGGGGTATATAATGAAAAACTGTTTTTT.

The genes are TRBV6-5 and TRBJ2-2; TRBD1 might be the D (5 bases). V lost 5 bases, J lost 1 base, and 11 bases lay in between. The CDR3 length is 15 residues. Per the germline V gene, CDR1 is MNHEY and CDR2 is SVGAGI. CDR3 region: CASSAGLGNTGELFF. CDR3 nucleotide sequence: TGTGCCAGCAGTGCAGGGCTGGGGAACACCGGGGAGCTGTTTTTT.

This clonotype was found many times. The DNA for the CDR3 is TGCAGTGCTAGACGGGGGCAGAAGAACACTGAAGCTTTCTTT. It codes for CSARRGQKNTEAFF. This sequence joins TRBV20-1 and TRBJ1-1; D possibly corresponds to TRBD1 (6 bases). The CDR3 length is 14 residues. Trimming left V 2 bases short and J 1 base short, with 11 bases between. Germline CDR1 is DFQATT and CDR2 is SNEGSKA (reference sequence).

This sequence joins TRBV7-9 and TRBJ1-4, with D possibly TRBD1 on 5 matching bases. CDR3 length: 13 amino acids. Germline CDR1 reads SEHNR; CDR2 reads FQNEAQ (reference sequence). With 0 bases removed from V and 6 bases from J, the gap between germline ends came to 5 bases. DNA for the CDR3: TGTGCCAGCAGCTTAGCAGGGGATGAAAAACTGTTTTTT. Its protein is CASSLAGDEKLFF.

This rearrangement joins TRBV4-1 to TRBJ2-7; D may be TRBD1 (5 bases). Trimming cost V 5 bases and J 0 bases, with 14 bases left between them. CDR1 is MGHRA and CDR2 is YSYEKL in the germline V gene. The CDR3 has 15 residues. The CDR3 loop is CASSSEATGSYEQYF. CDR3 DNA: TGCGCCAGCAGCTCAGAGGCAACAGGCTCCTACGAGCAGTACTTC.